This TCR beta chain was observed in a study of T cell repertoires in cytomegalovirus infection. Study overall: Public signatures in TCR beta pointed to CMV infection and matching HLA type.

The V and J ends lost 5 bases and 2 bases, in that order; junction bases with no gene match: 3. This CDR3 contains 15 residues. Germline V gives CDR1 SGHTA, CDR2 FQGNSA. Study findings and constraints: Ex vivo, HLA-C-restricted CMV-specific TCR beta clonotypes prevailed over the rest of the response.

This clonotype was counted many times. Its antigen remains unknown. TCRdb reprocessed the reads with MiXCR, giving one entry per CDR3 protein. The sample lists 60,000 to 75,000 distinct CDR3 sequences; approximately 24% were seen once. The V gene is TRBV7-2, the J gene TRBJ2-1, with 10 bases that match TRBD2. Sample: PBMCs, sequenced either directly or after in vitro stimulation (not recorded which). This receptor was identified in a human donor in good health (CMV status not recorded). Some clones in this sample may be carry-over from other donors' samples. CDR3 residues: CASSLSGRAYNEQFF. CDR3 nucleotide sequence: TGTGCCAGCAGCCTAAGCGGGAGGGCCTACAATGAGCAGTTCTTC.